This T cell receptor beta chain comes out of a study of shared clonotypes between healthy human individuals. Germline CDR1 LNHDA, CDR2 SQIVND (reference sequence). The CDR3 is made up of 10 amino acids. The protocol was immunoSEQ multiplex PCR, while the TCRdb copy is restricted to in-frame clones and leaves out a portion. This table has about 1.1 million clones, around 78% appearing once. Findings of the study overall: Some clonotypes were shared by all four sorted-subset donors, while others were not shared. The non-shared ones had lower generation probabilities than the shared ones. Sequencing depth was predicted to influence how clonotypes are shared among donors. Some naive CD4 clonotypes, about 5.5%, turned up in common across several donors. Since donors were few, the genetic and exposure-history diversity represented was limited.

Concerning this clone: Its antigen remains unidentified. The junction departs from the called germline gene at one end, perhaps through a read error.

The receptor comes from a man younger than 35 in good health. Some clones in this sample may be carry-over from other donors' samples. The V call is TRBV19, the J call TRBJ1-1; TRBD1 might be the D (5 bases). Sample: memory CD4+ T cells from PBMCs. The subset: CD45RA-negative fraction. CDR3 sequence: CSSGATEAFF. The CDR3 region has the DNA TGCTCCAGTGGGGCCACTGAAGCTTTCTTT.